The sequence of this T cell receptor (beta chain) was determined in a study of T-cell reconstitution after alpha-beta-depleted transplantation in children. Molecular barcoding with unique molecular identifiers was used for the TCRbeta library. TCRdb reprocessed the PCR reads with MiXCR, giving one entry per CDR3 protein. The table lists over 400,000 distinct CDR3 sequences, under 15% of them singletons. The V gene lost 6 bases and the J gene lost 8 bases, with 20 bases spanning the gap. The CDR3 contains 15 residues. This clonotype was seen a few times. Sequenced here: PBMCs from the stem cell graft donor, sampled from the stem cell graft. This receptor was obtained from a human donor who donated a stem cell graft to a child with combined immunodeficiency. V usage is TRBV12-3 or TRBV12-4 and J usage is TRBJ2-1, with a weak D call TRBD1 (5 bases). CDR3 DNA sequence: TGTGCCAGCAGCTCGGACACGCAAGGCCCCTATGAGCAGTTCTTC. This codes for CASSSDTQGPYEQFF.